The T cell receptor (beta chain) under discussion was sequenced for a study of Graves' ophthalmopathy and Graves' hyperthyroidism. In this sample, this clonotype turned up many times. Given the absence of the conserved phenylalanine or tryptophan at the CDR3 end, a read error is likely. The DNA is omitted, as the CDR3 cannot be located on it reliably, and the CDR3 follows TCRdb's listing. Amplification from RNA transcripts yielded the TCR beta CDR3 regions. Second-round multiplex PCR came after a first-round RT-PCR that employed HTBI primers. MiXCR, run by TCRdb on the multiplex PCR reads, gives a single entry per CDR3 protein. This table holds 300,000 to 350,000 distinct CDR3 sequences, 15% to 20% found once. Per germline, CDR1 LNHDA and CDR2 SQIVND (reference sequence). Ends included, the CDR3 has 9 residues.

The sequenced material came from peripheral blood. The sequence came from an adult man with Graves' ophthalmopathy. The rearrangement links TRBV19 to TRBJ2-7; the D call TRBD1 from the table was never checked on the DNA. CDR3: CASSISGAS.